This T cell receptor beta chain was documented in a study of cytomegalovirus exposure and HLA in healthy donors. Study findings and constraints: Relative to equally common others, HLA-associated TCR beta chains showed greater clonal expansion in a later analysis.

This CDR3 contains 15 residues. Germline V gives CDR1 MNHEY, CDR2 SMNVEV (reference sequence). Trimming shortened V by 4 bases and J by 6 bases, and 15 bases separated the two germline ends. This clone was recorded only once. What it binds is unknown. PCR amplification relied on 60 Vbeta primers (plus 13 Jbeta primers). Sequenced by immunoSEQ multiplex PCR; TCRdb stores in-frame clones only, minus some. The sample has around 120,000 clones; over 70% are singletons. The rearrangement links TRBV27 to TRBJ2-2; perhaps TRBD2 as D (7 bases). The receptor was derived from a woman between 40 and 50 years old in good health and CMV-seronegative. Sequenced material: PBMCs. CDR3 coding DNA: TGTGCCAGCAGTTGGGGGGGCAAACGGGCCGGGGAGCTGTTTTTT. Translating gives CASSWGGKRAGELFF.